Listed below are T cell receptor beta chains from one sample, sequenced in a study of technical replicates of blood from several donors. Some clones are missing from TCRdb's copy, which holds only in-frame ones; the method was immunoSEQ multiplex PCR. Altogether around 60,000 clones are present, almost 95% being singletons, with the ten largest covering about 4.6%. Sequencing was performed on PBMCs. Every receptor here comes from a human donor in good health. Some clones in this sample may be carry-over from other donors' samples. Both conserved end residues are part of each CDR3. D genes are given only for firm matches. A row's size may be missing; if present it is once, few, many or a size class.

V gene	D gene	CDR3 length	J gene	clone size	CDR3 DNA	CDR3 protein
TRBV20-1	NA	11	TRBJ2-1	NA	TGCAGTGCTAGAGATCGGGTCTGGGAGTTCTTC	CSARDRVWEFF
TRBV9	TRBD1	15	TRBJ2-5	NA	TGTGCCAGCAGCGCCGGGACAGCCCTCCAAGAGACCCAGTACTTC	CASSAGTALQETQYF
TRBV4-2	NA	11	TRBJ2-1	NA	TGTGCCAGCAGCGAGTCCGGGAGTCAGTTCTTC	CASSESGSQFF
TRBV9	NA	14	TRBJ2-7	NA	TGTGCCAGCAGCGTAGATGCAGGTTATTACGAGCAGTACTTC	CASSVDAGYYEQYF
TRBV5-6	NA	12	TRBJ1-1	NA	TGTGCCAGCAGCTTGGTGGAGAATGAAGCTTTCTTT	CASSLVENEAFF
TRBV2	TRBD2	12	TRBJ2-7	NA	TGTGCCACGGGCGGGAGTAGCTACGAGCAGTACTTC	CATGGSSYEQYF
TRBV14	TRBD1	15	TRBJ2-7	NA	TGTGCCAGCAGCCAAGAAGGACAGGGGGCCTATGAGCAGTACTTC	CASSQEGQGAYEQYF
TRBV7-9	TRBD2	17	TRBJ2-7	NA	TGTGCCAGCAGCTTAGTGATCTCTAGCGGGACGATCCACGAGCAGTACTTC	CASSLVISSGTIHEQYF
TRBV6-9	NA	12	TRBJ2-7	NA	TGTGCCAGCAGTCCCGGGGCCTACGAGCAGTACTTC	CASSPGAYEQYF
TRBV21-1	NA	15	TRBJ2-1	NA	TGTGCCAGCAGCTACCTAGCGGGAGGGCCGTATGAGCAGTTCTTC	CASSYLAGGPYEQFF
TRBV7-9	TRBD1	15	TRBJ2-5	NA	TGTGCCAGCAGCTTATCCGACAGGGGTCGAGAGACCCAGTACTTC	CASSLSDRGRETQYF
TRBV6-5	TRBD1	14	TRBJ2-5	NA	TGTGCCAGCAGTTTTATAACAGGGGGGGAGACCCAGTACTTC	CASSFITGGETQYF
TRBV9	NA	17	TRBJ1-3	NA	TGTGCCAGCAGCCCCCACCGGGACACCGACTCTGGAAACACCATATATTTT	CASSPHRDTDSGNTIYF
TRBV6-1	NA	14	TRBJ2-4	NA	TGTGCCAGCAGCGGCGGGACCTACAAAAACATTCAGTACTTC	CASSGGTYKNIQYF
TRBV10-1	TRBD2	16	TRBJ2-1	NA	TGCGCCAGTAAACGAAGAAGCGGGAGGGCAGCGCGCGAGCAGTTCTTC	CASKRRSGRAAREQFF
TRBV6-4	NA	14	TRBJ2-1	NA	TGTGCCAGCAGTGAGGGGGCTAGCACCAGTGAGCAGTTCTTC	CASSEGASTSEQFF
TRBV7-3	TRBD1	15	TRBJ2-5	NA	TGTGCCAGCAGCTTAACGGGGACAGGGAGAGAGACCCAGTACTTC	CASSLTGTGRETQYF
TRBV19	NA	15	TRBJ2-7	once	TGTGCCAGTAGTATATTTGGGCAGGGAGGCGACGAGCAGTACTTC	CASSIFGQGGDEQYF
TRBV9	NA	15	TRBJ2-1	NA	TGTGCCAGCAGCGTAGCTGGGCAGGGGTGGAATGAGCAGTTCTTC	CASSVAGQGWNEQFF
TRBV9	NA	13	TRBJ1-3	NA	TGTGCCAGCCGGAGGGGATCTGGAAACACCATATATTTT	CASRRGSGNTIYF
TRBV7-2	TRBD1	14	TRBJ1-5	once	TGTGCCAGCAGCAAGGACAGGGGCAATCAGCCCCAGCATTTT	CASSKDRGNQPQHF
TRBV7-6	TRBD2	18	TRBJ2-5	NA	TGTGCCAGCAGCTTACGGACTAGCGGGGGGACGTACCAAGAGACCCAGTACTTC	CASSLRTSGGTYQETQYF
TRBV5-6	NA	14	TRBJ2-3	NA	TGTGCCAGCAGCTTGGTTCGGAGGGGCGGTACGCAGTATTTT	CASSLVRRGGTQYF
TRBV5-6	TRBD2	18	TRBJ2-3	NA	TGTGCCAGCAGCCCGCCGAGGAGGAGCGGGAGTCGCTCAGATACGCAGTATTTT	CASSPPRRSGSRSDTQYF
TRBV19	TRBD1	16	TRBJ2-6	NA	TGTGCCAGTAGTACAACAGGGGGACCGGGGGCCAACGTCCTGACTTTC	CASSTTGGPGANVLTF
TRBV6-1	NA	12	TRBJ1-1	once	TGTGCCAGCAGAATGGACAGTAAGGGAGCTTTCTTT	CASRMDSKGAFF
TRBV5-8	NA	12	TRBJ2-3	NA	TGTGCCAGCAGCCCCCTCCCAGATACGCAGTATTTT	CASSPLPDTQYF
TRBV5-6	NA	14	TRBJ1-6	few	TGTGCCAGCAGCCCTGACAGGATCGGATCACCCCTCCACTTT	CASSPDRIGSPLHF
TRBV5-4	TRBD2	18	TRBJ2-7	NA	TGTGCCAGCAGCTTGGACGGGGGGGCCTATCCGTCGGCCTACGAGCAGTACTTC	CASSLDGGAYPSAYEQYF
TRBV29-1	TRBD1	13	TRBJ2-3	NA	TGCAGCGCAGGGACAGCCCTCACAGATACGCAGTATTTT	CSAGTALTDTQYF
TRBV7-8	TRBD2	14	TRBJ2-5	NA	TGTGCCAGCAGTCAAGCGGGAGGAAGAGAGACCCAGTACTTC	CASSQAGGRETQYF
TRBV5-1	TRBD1	14	TRBJ2-2	NA	TGCGCCAGCAGCGGACAGGGGAACACCGGGGAGCTGTTTTTT	CASSGQGNTGELFF
TRBV6-4	TRBD2	14	TRBJ2-3	NA	TGTGCCAGCAGTGACGGCGGGAGTTCAGATACGCAGTATTTT	CASSDGGSSDTQYF
TRBV11-3	TRBD2	18	TRBJ2-1	NA	TGTGCCAGCAGCCCAGACGCCCGTGGGACTAGCGGAGGGAATGAGCAGTTCTTC	CASSPDARGTSGGNEQFF
TRBV29-1	TRBD2	14	TRBJ2-7	once	TGCAGCGTTGAAGACCCTAGCGGGGGCTACGAGCAGTACTTC	CSVEDPSGGYEQYF
TRBV4-1	NA	15	TRBJ1-4	NA	TGCGCCAGCAGCCAAGCATCCGGGGTCAGGGAAAAACTGTTTTTT	CASSQASGVREKLFF
TRBV30	TRBD2	14	TRBJ2-7	NA	TGTGCCTGGGCCCCGGGACTACTACCCCACGAGCAGTACTTC	CAWAPGLLPHEQYF
TRBV30	NA	13	TRBJ2-5	NA	TGTGCCTGGAGTGTACAGTTCCAAGAGACCCAGTACTTC	CAWSVQFQETQYF
TRBV27	NA	16	TRBJ2-7	NA	TGTGCCAGCAGTCCCCGGGAGCCGACGCCCTCCTACGAGCAGTACTTC	CASSPREPTPSYEQYF
TRBV27	NA	17	TRBJ2-6	NA	TGTGCCAGCAAATGGCGGGGGCTTAGCTCTGGGGCCAACGTCCTGACTTTC	CASKWRGLSSGANVLTF
TRBV6-6	NA	13	TRBJ2-6	NA	TGTGCCAGCAGGGCCCTTGGGGCCAACGTCCTGACTTTC	CASRALGANVLTF
TRBV4-2	NA	17	TRBJ1-4	NA	TGTGCCAGCAGCCAAGATAGGGCGGGTAACGGAAATGAAAAACTGTTTTTT	CASSQDRAGNGNEKLFF
TRBV4-3	TRBD2	17	TRBJ2-3	NA	TGCGCCAGCAGCCAAGACCGAGCGGGGGGCCACACAGATACGCAGTATTTT	CASSQDRAGGHTDTQYF
TRBV5-5	TRBD2	14	TRBJ2-1	NA	TGTGCCAGCAGTCGGACTAGCGGGAGTTACGAGCAGTTCTTC	CASSRTSGSYEQFF
TRBV11-2	NA	15	TRBJ2-3	NA	TGTGCCAGCAGCCTAAAGCCGACACCCACAGATACGCAGTATTTT	CASSLKPTPTDTQYF
TRBV7-2	TRBD2	15	TRBJ2-1	NA	TGTGCCAGCAGCTTAATAGCGGGGGTCCGCAATGAGCAGTTCTTC	CASSLIAGVRNEQFF
TRBV10-3	TRBD1	13	TRBJ2-7	NA	TGTGCCATCAGTGAGCAGGGGGCCTACGAGCAGTACTTC	CAISEQGAYEQYF
TRBV14	TRBD2	14	TRBJ2-5	NA	TGTGCCAGCAGCCAAGTTGCCGGGAGGGCGACCCAGTACTTC	CASSQVAGRATQYF
TRBV9	TRBD1	13	TRBJ2-1	NA	TGTGCCAGCAGCCCTACAGGGGGCAATGAGCAGTTCTTC	CASSPTGGNEQFF
TRBV4-1	NA	14	TRBJ1-1	NA	TGCGCCAGCAGCCAAGGGGGGGGTAGGACTGAAGCTTTCTTT	CASSQGGGRTEAFF
TRBV5-6	TRBD2	18	TRBJ2-2	NA	TGTGCCAGCAGCTTGGAACTAGCGGGGGGGCGAGATGGCGGGGAGCTGTTTTTT	CASSLELAGGRDGGELFF
TRBV5-6	TRBD1	15	TRBJ2-1	NA	TGTGCCAGCAGCGCGACAGGGGGCTCTTACAATGAGCAGTTCTTC	CASSATGGSYNEQFF
TRBV11-3	TRBD2	13	TRBJ2-5	NA	TGTGCCAGCAGCCCTAGCGGCCAAGAGACCCAGTACTTC	CASSPSGQETQYF